Listed here is a single T cell receptor beta chain. The antigen is unknown. The sample comes from a study of blood T cells in healthy people across ages. Study-wide points: Higher diversity and more naive CD4+ cells were features of long-lived donors, compared to aged donors.

Primed by a sample-barcoded 5' primer and a J-beta primer mix, a second PCR proceeded for 7 to 11 cycles. A tag from a template-switch adaptor with 12 random nucleotides marked each cDNA molecule. Samples each returned at least 3 million CDR3-containing paired-end reads. From the 5' RACE reads, TCRdb called clonotypes with MiXCR, one entry per CDR3 protein. Here the sample spans about 900,000 distinct CDR3 sequences, under 80% being singletons. Each sample yielded at least 5.5 micrograms of PBMC total RNA. Germline assignment: CDR1 SQVTM and CDR2 ANQGSEA. V shed 4 bases and J shed 6 bases, with 7 bases lying between them. The CDR3 runs 11 residues.

The chain joins TRBV29-1 to TRBJ2-1; D is unclear. The clonotype comes from a man between 25 and 39 years old in good health. What was sequenced was blood. The CDR3, as DNA: TGCAGCGTTGTGGTTTTCAATGAGCAGTTCTTC. As protein: CSVVVFNEQFF.